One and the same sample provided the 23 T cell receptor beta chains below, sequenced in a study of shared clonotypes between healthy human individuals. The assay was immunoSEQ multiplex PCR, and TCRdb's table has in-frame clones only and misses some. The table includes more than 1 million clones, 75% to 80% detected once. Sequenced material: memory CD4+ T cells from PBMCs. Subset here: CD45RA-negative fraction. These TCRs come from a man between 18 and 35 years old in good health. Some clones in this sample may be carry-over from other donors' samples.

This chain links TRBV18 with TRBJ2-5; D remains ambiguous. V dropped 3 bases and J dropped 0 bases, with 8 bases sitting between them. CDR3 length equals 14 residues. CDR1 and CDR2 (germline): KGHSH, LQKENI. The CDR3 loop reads CASSPWANQETQYF. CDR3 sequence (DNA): TGTGCCAGCTCACCTTGGGCGAACCAAGAGACCCAGTACTTC. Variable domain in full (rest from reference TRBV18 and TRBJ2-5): NAGVMQNPRHLVRRRGQEARLRCSPMKGHSHVYWYRQLPEEGLKFMVYLQKENIIDESGMPKERFSAEFPKEGPSILRIQQVVRGDSAAYFCASSPWANQETQYFGPGTRLLVL.

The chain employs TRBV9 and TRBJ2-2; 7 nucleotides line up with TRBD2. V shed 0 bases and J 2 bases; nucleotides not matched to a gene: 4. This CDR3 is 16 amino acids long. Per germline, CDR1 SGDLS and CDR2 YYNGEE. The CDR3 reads CASSVASSGNTGELFF. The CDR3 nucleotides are TGTGCCAGCAGCGTAGCGTCTAGCGGAAACACCGGGGAGCTGTTTTTT.

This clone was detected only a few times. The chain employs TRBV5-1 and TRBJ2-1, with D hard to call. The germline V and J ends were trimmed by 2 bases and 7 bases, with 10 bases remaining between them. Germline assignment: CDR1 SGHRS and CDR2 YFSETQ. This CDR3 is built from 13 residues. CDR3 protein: CASSFTRRNEQFF. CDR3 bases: TGCGCCAGCAGCTTTACCCGCAGGAATGAGCAGTTCTTC.

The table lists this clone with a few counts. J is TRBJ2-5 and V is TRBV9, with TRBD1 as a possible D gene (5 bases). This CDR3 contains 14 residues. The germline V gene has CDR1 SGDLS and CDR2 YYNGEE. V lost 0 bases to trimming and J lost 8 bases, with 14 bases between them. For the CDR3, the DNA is TGTGCCAGCAGCGTAGGACAGCCCCTAGGTACCCAGTACTTC. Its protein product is CASSVGQPLGTQYF.

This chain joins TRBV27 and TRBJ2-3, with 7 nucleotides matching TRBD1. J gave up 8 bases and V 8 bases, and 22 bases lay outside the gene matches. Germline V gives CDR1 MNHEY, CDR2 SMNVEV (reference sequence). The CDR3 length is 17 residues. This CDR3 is CASGYLGGSSRGPTQYF. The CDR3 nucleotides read TGTGCCAGCGGCTATCTGGGTGGGAGCTCTAGGGGGCCTACGCAGTATTTT.

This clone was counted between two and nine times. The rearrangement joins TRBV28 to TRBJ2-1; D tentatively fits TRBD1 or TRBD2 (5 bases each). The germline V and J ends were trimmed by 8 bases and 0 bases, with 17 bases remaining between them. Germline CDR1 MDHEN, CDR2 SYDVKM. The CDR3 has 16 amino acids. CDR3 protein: CASGGSDPSSYNEQFF. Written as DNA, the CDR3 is TGTGCCAGCGGGGGTAGCGACCCTAGCTCCTACAATGAGCAGTTCTTC.

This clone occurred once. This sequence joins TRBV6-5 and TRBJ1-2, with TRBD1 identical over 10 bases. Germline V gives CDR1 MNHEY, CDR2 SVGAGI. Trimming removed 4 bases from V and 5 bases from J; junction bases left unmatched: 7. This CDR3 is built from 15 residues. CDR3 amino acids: CASSSPTGGRYGYTF. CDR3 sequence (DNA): TGTGCCAGCAGTTCCCCGACAGGGGGCCGATATGGCTACACCTTC.

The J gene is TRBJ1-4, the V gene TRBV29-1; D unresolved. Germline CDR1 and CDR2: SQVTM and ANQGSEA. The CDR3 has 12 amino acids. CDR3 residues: CSALATNEKLFF. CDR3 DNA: TGCAGTGCTCTAGCAACTAATGAAAAACTGTTTTTT.

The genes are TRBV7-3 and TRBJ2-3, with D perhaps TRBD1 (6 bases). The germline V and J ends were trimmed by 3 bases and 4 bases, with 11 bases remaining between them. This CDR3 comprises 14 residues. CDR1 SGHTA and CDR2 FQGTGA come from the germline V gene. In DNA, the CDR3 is TGTGCCAGCAGCTTGCAGGGGTTTGCAGATACGCAGTATTTT. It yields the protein CASSLQGFADTQYF.

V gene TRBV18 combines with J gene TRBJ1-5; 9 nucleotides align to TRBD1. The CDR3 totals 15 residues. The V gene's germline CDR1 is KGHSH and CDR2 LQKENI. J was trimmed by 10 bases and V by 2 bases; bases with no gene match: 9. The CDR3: CASSPGTGLISPQHF. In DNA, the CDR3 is TGTGCCAGCTCACCAGGGACAGGGTTAATCAGCCCCCAGCATTTT.

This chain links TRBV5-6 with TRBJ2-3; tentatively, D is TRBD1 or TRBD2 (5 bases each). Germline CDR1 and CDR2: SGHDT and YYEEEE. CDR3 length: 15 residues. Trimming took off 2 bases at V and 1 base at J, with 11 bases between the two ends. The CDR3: CASSFVLGGTDTQYF. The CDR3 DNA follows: TGTGCCAGCAGCTTCGTCTTGGGGGGCACAGATACGCAGTATTTT.

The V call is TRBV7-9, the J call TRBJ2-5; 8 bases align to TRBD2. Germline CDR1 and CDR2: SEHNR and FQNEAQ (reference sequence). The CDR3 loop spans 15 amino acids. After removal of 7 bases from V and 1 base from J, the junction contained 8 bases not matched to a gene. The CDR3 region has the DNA TGTGCCAGCATCCCTCGGGGGGGTGGCCAAGAGACCCAGTACTTC. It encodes CASIPRGGGQETQYF.

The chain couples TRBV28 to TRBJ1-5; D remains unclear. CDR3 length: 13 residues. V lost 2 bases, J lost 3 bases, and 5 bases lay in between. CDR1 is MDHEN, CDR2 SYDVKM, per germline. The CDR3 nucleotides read TGTGCCAGCAGTTTACGGGACAATCAGCCCCAGCATTTT. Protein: CASSLRDNQPQHF.

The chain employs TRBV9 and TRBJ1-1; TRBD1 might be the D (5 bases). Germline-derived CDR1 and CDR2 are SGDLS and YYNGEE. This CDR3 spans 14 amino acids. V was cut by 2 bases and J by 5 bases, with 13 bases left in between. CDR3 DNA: TGTGCCAGCAGCGTTGCAGGGTTGGGTACTGAAGCTTTCTTT. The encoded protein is CASSVAGLGTEAFF.

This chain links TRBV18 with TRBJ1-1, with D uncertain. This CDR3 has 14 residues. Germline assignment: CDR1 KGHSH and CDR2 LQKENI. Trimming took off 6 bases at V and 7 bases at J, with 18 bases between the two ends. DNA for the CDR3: TGTGCCAGCTCCGGTGGTGGGGTACTTGGTGAAGCTTTCTTT. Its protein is CASSGGGVLGEAFF.

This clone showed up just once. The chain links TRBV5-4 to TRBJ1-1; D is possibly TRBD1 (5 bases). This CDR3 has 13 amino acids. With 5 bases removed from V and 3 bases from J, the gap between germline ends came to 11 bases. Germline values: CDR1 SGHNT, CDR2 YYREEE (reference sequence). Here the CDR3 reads CASRREGYTEAFF. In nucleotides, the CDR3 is TGTGCCAGCAGACGTGAGGGGTACACTGAAGCTTTCTTT.

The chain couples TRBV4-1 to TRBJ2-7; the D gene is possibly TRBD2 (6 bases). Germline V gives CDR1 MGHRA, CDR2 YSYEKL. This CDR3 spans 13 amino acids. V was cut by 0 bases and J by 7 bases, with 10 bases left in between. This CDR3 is CASSQDLEGEQYF. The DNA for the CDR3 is TGCGCCAGCAGCCAAGATTTGGAGGGGGAGCAGTACTTC.

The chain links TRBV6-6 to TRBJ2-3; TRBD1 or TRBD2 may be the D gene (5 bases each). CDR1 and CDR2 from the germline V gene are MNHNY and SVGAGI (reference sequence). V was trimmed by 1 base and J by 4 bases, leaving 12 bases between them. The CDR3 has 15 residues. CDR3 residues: CASSYWDQRPDTQYF. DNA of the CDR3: TGTGCCAGCAGTTACTGGGACCAAAGACCAGATACGCAGTATTTT.

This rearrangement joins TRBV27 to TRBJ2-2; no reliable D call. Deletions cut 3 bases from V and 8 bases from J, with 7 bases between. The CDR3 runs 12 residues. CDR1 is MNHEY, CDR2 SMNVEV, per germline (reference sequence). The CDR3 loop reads CASSFPVGELFF. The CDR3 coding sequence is TGTGCCAGCAGTTTTCCCGTAGGGGAGCTGTTTTTT.

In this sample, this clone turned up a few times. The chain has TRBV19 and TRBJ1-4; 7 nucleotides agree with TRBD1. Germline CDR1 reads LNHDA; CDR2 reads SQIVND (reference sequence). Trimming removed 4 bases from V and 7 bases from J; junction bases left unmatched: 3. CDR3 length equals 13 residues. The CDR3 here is CASSSRTGEKLFF. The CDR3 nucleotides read TGTGCCAGTAGTAGCCGGACAGGTGAAAAACTGTTTTTT.

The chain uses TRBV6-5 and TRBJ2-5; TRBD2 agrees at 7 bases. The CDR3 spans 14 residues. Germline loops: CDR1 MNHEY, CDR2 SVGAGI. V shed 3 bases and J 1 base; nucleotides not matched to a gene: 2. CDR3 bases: TGTGCCAGCAGTTATGCGGGAGCCCAAGAGACCCAGTACTTC. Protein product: CASSYAGAQETQYF.

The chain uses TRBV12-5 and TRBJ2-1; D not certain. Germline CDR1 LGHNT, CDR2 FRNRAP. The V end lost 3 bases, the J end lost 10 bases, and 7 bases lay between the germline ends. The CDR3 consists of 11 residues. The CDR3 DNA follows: TGTGCTAGTGGTTTAGCCGTGGAGCAGTTCTTC. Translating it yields CASGLAVEQFF.

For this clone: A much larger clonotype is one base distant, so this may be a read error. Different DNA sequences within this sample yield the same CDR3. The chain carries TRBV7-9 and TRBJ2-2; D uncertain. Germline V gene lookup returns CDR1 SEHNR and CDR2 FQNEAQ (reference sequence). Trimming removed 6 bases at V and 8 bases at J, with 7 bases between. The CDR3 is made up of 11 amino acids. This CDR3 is CASSPTGELFF. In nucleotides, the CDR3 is TGTGCCAGCAGTCCCACGGGGGAGCTGTTTTTT.